This T cell receptor (beta chain) was observed in a study of early T cells in non-severe SARS-CoV-2 infection. Study-wide points: VDJdb matching favored anti-spike CD8 responses, missing private and CD4 specificities.

This clonotype showed up many times. The antigen remains undetermined. Unique molecular identifiers tagged individual cDNA molecules. Each CDR3 protein is one row after TCRdb ran MiXCR on the 5' RACE reads. The profile covers 25,000 to 30,000 distinct CDR3 sequences, with about 4.8% appearing a single time and around 5.6% taken by the ten largest. After removal of 0 bases from V and 14 bases from J, the junction contained 18 bases not matched to a gene. Germline V gene data show CDR1 as LGHNA and CDR2 as YNFKEQ. The CDR3 has 16 residues. The clonotype originates from an adult who was a healthcare worker with PCR-confirmed SARS-CoV-2 infection or an uninfected control (not recorded which). The sample comprised whole blood. This chain uses TRBV4-2 with TRBJ2-5, with 7 bases matching TRBD1. In DNA, the CDR3 is TGTGCCAGCAGCCAAGATAATTATGAGAGCGCGACAGGGAATTACTTC. It codes for CASSQDNYESATGNYF.